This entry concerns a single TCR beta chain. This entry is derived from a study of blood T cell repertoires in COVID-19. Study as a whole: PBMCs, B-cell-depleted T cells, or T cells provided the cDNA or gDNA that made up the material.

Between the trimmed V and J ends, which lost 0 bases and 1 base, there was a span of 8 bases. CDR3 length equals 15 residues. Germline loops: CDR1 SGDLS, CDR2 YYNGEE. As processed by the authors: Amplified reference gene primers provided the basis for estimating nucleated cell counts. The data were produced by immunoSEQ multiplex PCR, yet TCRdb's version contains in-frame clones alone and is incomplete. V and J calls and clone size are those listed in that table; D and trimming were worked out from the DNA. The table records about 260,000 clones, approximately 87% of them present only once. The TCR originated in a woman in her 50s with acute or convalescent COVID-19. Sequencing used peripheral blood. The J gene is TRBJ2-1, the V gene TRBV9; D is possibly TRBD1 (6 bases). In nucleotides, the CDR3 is TGTGCCAGCAGCGTAGCAGGGGCTTCCTACAATGAGCAGTTCTTC. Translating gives CASSVAGASYNEQFF.